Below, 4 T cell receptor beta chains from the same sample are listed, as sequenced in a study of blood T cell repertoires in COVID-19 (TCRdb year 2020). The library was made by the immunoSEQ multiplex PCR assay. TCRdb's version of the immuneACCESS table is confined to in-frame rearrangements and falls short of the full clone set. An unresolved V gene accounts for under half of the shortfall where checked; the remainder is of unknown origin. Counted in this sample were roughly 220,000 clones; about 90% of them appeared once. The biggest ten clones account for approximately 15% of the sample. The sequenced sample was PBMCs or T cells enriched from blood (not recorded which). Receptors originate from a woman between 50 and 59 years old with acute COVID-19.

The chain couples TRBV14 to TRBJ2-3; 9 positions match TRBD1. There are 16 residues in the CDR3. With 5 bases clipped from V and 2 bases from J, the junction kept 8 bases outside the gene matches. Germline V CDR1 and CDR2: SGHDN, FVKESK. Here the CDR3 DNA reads TGTGCCAGCAGCTTATCCGGGACAGGGATCACAGATACGCAGTATTTT. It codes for CASSLSGTGITDTQYF.

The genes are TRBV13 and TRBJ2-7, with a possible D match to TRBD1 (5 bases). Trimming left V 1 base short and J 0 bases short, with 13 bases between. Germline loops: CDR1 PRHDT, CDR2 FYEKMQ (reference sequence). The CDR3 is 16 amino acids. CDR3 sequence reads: CASSLDWGQSSYEQYF. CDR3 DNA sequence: TGTGCCAGCAGCTTAGACTGGGGCCAAAGCTCCTACGAGCAGTACTTC. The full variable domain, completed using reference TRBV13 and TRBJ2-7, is AAGVIQSPRHLIKEKRETATLKCYPIPRHDTVYWYQQGPGQDPQFLISFYEKMQSDKGSIPDRFSAQQFSDYHSELNMSSLELGDSALYFCASSLDWGQSSYEQYFGPGTRLTVT.

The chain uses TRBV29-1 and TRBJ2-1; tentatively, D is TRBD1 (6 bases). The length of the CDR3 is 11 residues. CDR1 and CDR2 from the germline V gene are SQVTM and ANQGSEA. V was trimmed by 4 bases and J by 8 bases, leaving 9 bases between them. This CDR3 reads CSVGGGHEQFF. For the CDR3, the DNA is TGCAGCGTTGGAGGGGGTCATGAGCAGTTCTTC.

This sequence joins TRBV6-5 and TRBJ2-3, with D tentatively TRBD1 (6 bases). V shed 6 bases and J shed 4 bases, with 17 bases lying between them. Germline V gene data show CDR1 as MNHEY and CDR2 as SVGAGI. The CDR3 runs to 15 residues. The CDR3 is CASRQGIFSADTQYF. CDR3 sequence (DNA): TGTGCCAGCAGGCAGGGGATCTTTAGCGCAGATACGCAGTATTTT.